Each of the 10 T cell receptor beta chains below was sequenced from the same sample in a study of blood T cell repertoires in COVID-19. Clones were sequenced by immunoSEQ multiplex PCR, and TCRdb holds only the in-frame ones, with some missing. The sample carries some 98,000 clones, approximately 86% recorded once. The sample comprised peripheral blood. The source is a man aged 65 to 79 with active or convalescent COVID-19.

The chain recombines TRBV10-3 with TRBJ2-6, with D unresolved. The length of the CDR3 is 14 residues. Between the trimmed V and J ends, which lost 4 bases and 2 bases, there was a span of 6 bases. From germline, CDR1 is ENHRY and CDR2 SYGVKD. The CDR3: CAISAQAGANVLTF. The CDR3 nucleotides are TGTGCCATCAGTGCCCAGGCTGGGGCCAACGTCCTGACTTTC.

The V and J genes are TRBV12-3 or TRBV12-4 and TRBJ1-5; a possible D gene is TRBD1 (5 bases). The CDR3 has 13 amino acids. Trimming removed 2 bases at V and 6 bases at J, with 8 bases between. The CDR3 spells CASSLSRAQPQHF. The CDR3 DNA reads as TGTGCCAGCAGTTTATCCAGGGCTCAGCCCCAGCATTTT.

This clone has only a few counts. This rearrangement joins TRBV4-1 to TRBJ2-7, with D possibly TRBD1 on 6 matching bases. The V gene lost 2 bases and the J gene lost 2 bases, with 13 bases spanning the gap. The CDR3 is 15 amino acids. From germline, CDR1 is MGHRA and CDR2 YSYEKL. CDR3 sequence (DNA): TGCGCCAGCAGCCAACCCGGGACACCGACCTACGAGCAGTACTTC. Protein product: CASSQPGTPTYEQYF.

This clone was observed a few times. V usage is TRBV29-1 and J usage is TRBJ1-6; possibly TRBD1 for D (5 bases). CDR1 and CDR2 (germline): SQVTM, ANQGSEA. The CDR3 runs 13 residues. With 4 bases removed from V and 7 bases from J, the gap between germline ends came to 11 bases. This chain's CDR3 is CSVGQDTNSPLHF. CDR3 DNA sequence: TGCAGCGTTGGTCAGGACACAAATTCACCCCTCCACTTT. Complete variable domain (other parts from reference TRBV29-1 and TRBJ1-6): SAVISQKPSRDICQRGTSLTIQCQVDSQVTMMFWYRQQPGQSLTLIATANQGSEATYESGFVIDKFPISRPNLTFSTLTVSNMSPEDSSIYLCSVGQDTNSPLHFGNGTRLTVT.

This chain links TRBV12-3 or TRBV12-4 with TRBJ1-1, with D possibly being TRBD1 (6 bases). The V gene lost 3 bases and the J gene lost 4 bases, with 6 bases spanning the gap. The CDR3 has 12 amino acids. This CDR3 reads CASSFRGTEAFF. CDR3 in DNA: TGTGCCAGCAGTTTCAGGGGCACTGAAGCTTTCTTT.

This clone was picked up one time. The chain combines TRBV24-1 with TRBJ2-2; 12 bases match TRBD1. CDR3 length: 15 amino acids. Trimming at V came to 9 bases and at J to 4 bases, leaving 5 bases not matched to a gene. Germline V gives CDR1 KGHDR, CDR2 SFDVKD. DNA for the CDR3: TGTGCCACCGGGACAGGGGGCGCGGGCACCGGGGAGCTGTTTTTT. Residues: CATGTGGAGTGELFF.

The rearrangement joins TRBV5-5 to TRBJ1-6; 11 bases map to TRBD1. The CDR3 is 12 residues long. The ends lost 4 bases at V and 17 bases at J; junction bases unmatched: 5. Germline CDR1 SGHKS, CDR2 YYEKEE (reference sequence). CDR3 amino acids: CASSLDRGQFHF. The CDR3 DNA sequence: TGTGCCAGCAGCCTGGACAGGGGGCAATTCCACTTT.

This clone was observed once. The rearrangement links TRBV5-5 to TRBJ1-1, with a possible D match to TRBD1 (6 bases). V lost 2 bases to trimming and J lost 1 base, with 9 bases between them. The CDR3 covers 14 residues. Germline assignment: CDR1 SGHKS and CDR2 YYEKEE (reference sequence). CDR3 sequence (DNA): TGTGCCAGCAGCTTTACGGACAGGAACACTGAAGCTTTCTTT. It specifies CASSFTDRNTEAFF.

This CDR3 is CASSRNTEAFF. As DNA, the CDR3 is TGTGCCAGCAGCCGGAACACTGAAGCTTTCTTT. The chain joins TRBV5-6 to TRBJ1-1; D is uncertain. The CDR3 consists of 11 residues. V was shortened by 4 bases and J by 1 base, with 2 bases between the two germline ends. Per the germline V gene, CDR1 is SGHDT and CDR2 is YYEEEE.

The chain combines TRBV19 with TRBJ1-1; maybe TRBD1 (6 bases). Germline CDR1 is LNHDA and CDR2 is SQIVND (reference sequence). Trimming cost V 6 bases and J 7 bases, with 18 bases left between them. The CDR3 has 14 residues. CDR3 in amino acids: CASSTNTGRVEAFF. Written as DNA, the CDR3 is TGTGCCAGTAGCACTAATACAGGGCGGGTTGAAGCTTTCTTT.